Listed here are 24 T cell receptor beta chains from one sample, sequenced in a study of OX40 agonist ivuxolimab in advanced cancers. Receptor amplification or capture employed the immunoSEQ multiplex PCR assay. The clones in this table, taken by TCRdb from immuneACCESS, are in-frame only. Not every clone is retained; where verified, under half of the shortfall comes from an unresolved V gene, and the cause of the rest is unknown. Counted in this sample were about 59,000 clones; roughly 90% of them appeared once. The top ten clonotypes cover over 20% of the sample. This sample comprised CD4+ or CD8+ T cells sorted from blood, obtained in a trial of the OX40 agonist ivuxolimab. The receptor source for this set is an adult with an advanced solid tumor such as melanoma, head and neck, liver or kidney cancer.

The chain combines TRBV14 with TRBJ1-1; weak D call: TRBD1 (5 bases). Germline assignment: CDR1 SGHDN and CDR2 FVKESK. The CDR3 has 15 residues. Trimming removed 2 bases at V and 3 bases at J, with 13 bases between. The CDR3 sequence: CASSQWDPRDTEAFF. CDR3 DNA: TGTGCCAGCAGCCAATGGGACCCGAGGGACACTGAAGCTTTCTTT.

The count of this clone is one. The V gene is TRBV7-9, the J gene TRBJ2-1; no definite D call. The CDR3 extends over 11 amino acids. The V gene's germline CDR1 is SEHNR and CDR2 FQNEAQ (reference sequence). V lost 3 bases, J lost 10 bases, and 7 bases lay in between. This chain's CDR3 is CASSFSVEQFF. The CDR3 bases are TGTGCCAGCAGCTTTTCAGTAGAGCAGTTCTTC.

This chain connects TRBV6-5 to TRBJ2-1, with TRBD1 matching over 7 bases. The CDR3 consists of 13 residues. CDR1 is MNHEY and CDR2 is SVGAGI in the germline V gene. Unmatched junction bases numbered 0, after V lost 0 bases and J lost 7 bases. In DNA form, the CDR3 reads TGTGCCAGCAGTTACTCACAGGGGAATGAGCAGTTCTTC. Its translation is CASSYSQGNEQFF.

CDR3 in amino acids: CASSSAGGFEFF. CDR3 coding DNA: TGTGCCAGCAGTTCAGCGGGAGGATTCGAGTTCTTC. The chain uses TRBV27 and TRBJ2-1, with TRBD2 matching over 9 bases. V trimming: 4 bases; J trimming: 14 bases; junction bases outside the gene matches: 6. This CDR3 has 12 residues. Germline CDR1 reads MNHEY; CDR2 reads SMNVEV (reference sequence).

The chain couples TRBV30 to TRBJ2-7; D is perhaps TRBD1 or TRBD2 (5 bases each). The CDR3 has 11 amino acids. CDR1 is GTSNPN and CDR2 is SVGIG in the germline V gene (reference sequence). V dropped 1 base and J dropped 5 bases, with 6 bases sitting between them. The CDR3 region is CAWSGGNEQYF. The CDR3 coding sequence is TGTGCCTGGAGTGGGGGGAACGAGCAGTACTTC.

The V call is TRBV9, the J call TRBJ2-2, with 8 nucleotides matching TRBD2. This CDR3 has 15 residues. Germline loops: CDR1 SGDLS, CDR2 YYNGEE. V lost 3 bases to trimming and J lost 8 bases; unmatched junction nucleotides: 9. Here the CDR3 reads CASSATSGSLGELFF. The CDR3 DNA is TGTGCCAGCAGCGCCACAAGCGGGAGCTTGGGGGAGCTGTTTTTT.

This clone showed up just a few times. V is TRBV28 and J is TRBJ1-6, with D unresolved. V lost 8 bases and J lost 8, with 22 bases in between. Germline-derived CDR1 and CDR2 are MDHEN and SYDVKM. The CDR3 is made up of 16 amino acids. The DNA for the CDR3 is TGTGCCAGCCGCAGACCCGGGGAATACCTAGATTCACCCCTCCACTTT. Encoded protein: CASRRPGEYLDSPLHF.

The chain links TRBV19 to TRBJ2-7, with 8 positions matching TRBD1. CDR1 and CDR2 from the germline V gene are LNHDA and SQIVND (reference sequence). CDR3 length: 13 residues. V lost 5 bases and J lost 5; bases outside the gene matches: 5. The CDR3 sequence is CASSALTGDEQYF. DNA for the CDR3: TGTGCCAGTAGTGCCCTGACAGGGGACGAGCAGTACTTC.

The V gene is TRBV27, the J gene TRBJ2-1, with 7 bases that match TRBD2. The V segment lost 4 bases and the J segment 5 bases; nucleotides outside the gene matches: 2. The CDR3 length is 13 residues. CDR1 and CDR2 (germline): MNHEY, SMNVEV (reference sequence). The CDR3 loop is CASSWDYNNEQFF. In nucleotides, the CDR3 is TGTGCCAGCAGTTGGGACTACAACAATGAGCAGTTCTTC.

This chain links TRBV6-6 with TRBJ1-2; 8 bases map to TRBD1. Germline CDR1 and CDR2: MNHNY and SVGAGI (reference sequence). J gave up 7 bases and V 4 bases, and 11 bases lay outside the gene matches. This CDR3 is built from 15 residues. CDR3 in amino acids: CASSLIQGVFSGYTF. CDR3 coding DNA: TGTGCCAGCAGTTTGATACAGGGGGTCTTCTCTGGCTACACCTTC.

The chain carries TRBV7-6 and TRBJ2-1; D is unclear. V was clipped by 5 bases and J by 4 bases, with 15 bases between them. In germline, CDR1 is SGHVS, CDR2 FNYEAQ. This CDR3 spans 15 amino acids. The CDR3 here is CASSASLRSYNEQFF. In nucleotides, the CDR3 is TGTGCCAGCAGCGCTAGTCTCAGATCGTACAATGAGCAGTTCTTC.

This chain connects TRBV4-3 to TRBJ2-1; the D is unclear. V lost 0 bases and J lost 5, with 14 bases in between. The CDR3 runs to 16 residues. Per the germline V gene, CDR1 is LGHNA and CDR2 is YSLEER. The CDR3 region has the DNA TGCGCCAGCAGCCAAGATGCCTCGCTACTACACAATGAGCAGTTCTTC. As protein: CASSQDASLLHNEQFF.

This sequence joins TRBV4-3 and TRBJ2-1, with D uncertain. The CDR3 consists of 16 residues. The germline V gene encodes CDR1 LGHNA and CDR2 YSLEER. Trimming took off 0 bases at V and 6 bases at J, with 15 bases between the two ends. CDR3 nucleotide sequence: TGCGCCAGCAGCCAAGATCAGTTGTGGGTTCTCAATGAGCAGTTCTTC. Residues: CASSQDQLWVLNEQFF.

The J gene is TRBJ1-2, the V gene TRBV7-9; no clear D gene. This CDR3 has 17 amino acids. Per germline, CDR1 SEHNR and CDR2 FQNEAQ (reference sequence). V lost 5 bases and J lost 0, with 19 bases in between. The CDR3 is CASSPWTASDSNYGYTF. The CDR3 DNA reads TGTGCCAGCAGCCCTTGGACGGCTTCTGACTCTAACTATGGCTACACCTTC.

This chain links TRBV9 with TRBJ2-3; D not certain. CDR3 length equals 14 residues. The germline V gene encodes CDR1 SGDLS and CDR2 YYNGEE. Between the trimmed V and J ends, which lost 0 bases and 2 bases, there was a span of 7 bases. Here the CDR3 reads CASSVVSLTDTQYF. The CDR3 DNA reads TGTGCCAGCAGCGTAGTGAGTCTCACAGATACGCAGTATTTT. The variable domain in full, completed from reference TRBV9 and TRBJ2-3, reads DSGVTQTPKHLITATGQRVTLRCSPRSGDLSVYWYQQSLDQGLQFLIQYYNGEERAKGNILERFSAQQFPDLHSELNLSSLELGDSALYFCASSVVSLTDTQYFGPGTRLTVL.

This chain joins TRBV9 and TRBJ2-5; 11 bases map to TRBD2. With V trimmed by 5 bases and J by 6 bases, 9 bases remained unmatched. Germline CDR1 and CDR2: SGDLS and YYNGEE. This CDR3 has 15 amino acids. CDR3 sequence (DNA): TGTGCCAGCAGTGATGATAGCGGGAGGGGACAGACCCAGTACTTC. This gives the protein CASSDDSGRGQTQYF.

The chain carries TRBV28 and TRBJ1-2, with TRBD1 as a possible D gene (5 bases). V was clipped by 8 bases and J by 3 bases, with 19 bases between them. CDR3 length equals 15 residues. Germline CDR1 reads MDHEN; CDR2 reads SYDVKM. This chain's CDR3 is CASENGGSLHYGYTF. Written as DNA, the CDR3 is TGTGCCAGCGAGAACGGGGGTAGCTTACACTATGGCTACACCTTC.

This rearrangement joins TRBV6-4 to TRBJ2-2; no reliable D call. V was cut by 8 bases and J by 6 bases, with 25 bases left in between. Germline assignment: CDR1 MRHNA and CDR2 SNTAGT. The CDR3 loop spans 17 amino acids. Written as DNA, the CDR3 is TGTGCCAGCCTTAAGGTCGTCAGGAATTCGGTGGCCGGGGAGCTGTTTTTT. Translated, it gives CASLKVVRNSVAGELFF.

This chain uses TRBV9 with TRBJ2-5; 15 nucleotides match TRBD2. The germline V gene encodes CDR1 SGDLS and CDR2 YYNGEE. There are 18 residues in the CDR3. J gave up 0 bases and V 2 bases, and 5 bases lay outside the gene matches. This chain's CDR3 is CASSVGLAGGTYQETQYF. CDR3 coding DNA: TGTGCCAGCAGCGTCGGACTAGCGGGGGGGACGTACCAAGAGACCCAGTACTTC. Based on the CDR3 plus reference TRBV9 and TRBJ2-5, the full variable domain is DSGVTQTPKHLITATGQRVTLRCSPRSGDLSVYWYQQSLDQGLQFLIQYYNGEERAKGNILERFSAQQFPDLHSELNLSSLELGDSALYFCASSVGLAGGTYQETQYFGPGTRLLVL.

The count of this clone is one. This sequence joins TRBV30 and TRBJ2-1, with 9 bases aligning to TRBD1. The junction had 3 bases not matched to a gene; V was cut back by 4 bases and J by 2 bases. CDR1 is GTSNPN, CDR2 SVGIG, per germline (reference sequence). The CDR3 runs 14 residues. The CDR3 protein is CAWTRQGAYNEQFF. CDR3 DNA: TGTGCCTGGACTCGACAGGGGGCCTACAATGAGCAGTTCTTC.

This clone was observed a single time. J is TRBJ2-1 and V is TRBV28; a possible D gene is TRBD2 (6 bases). V was clipped by 7 bases and J by 4 bases, with 17 bases between them. CDR1 MDHEN and CDR2 SYDVKM come from the germline V gene. This CDR3 is built from 15 residues. The CDR3 loop reads CASTTAGTEYNEQFF. The CDR3 bases are TGTGCCAGCACCACCGCGGGGACTGAGTACAATGAGCAGTTCTTC.

The table lists this clone with a count of one. The V gene is TRBV20-1, the J gene TRBJ2-3, with a possible D match to TRBD2 (5 bases). In germline, CDR1 is DFQATT, CDR2 SNEGSKA (reference sequence). V gave up 3 bases and J gave up 6 bases, with 7 bases separating them. There are 11 residues in the CDR3. The CDR3 DNA is TGCAGTGCTAGGAGGGTCGATACGCAGTATTTT. Translation: CSARRVDTQYF.

The chain combines TRBV5-5 with TRBJ2-6; 8 nucleotides match TRBD1. After removal of 2 bases from V and 0 bases from J, the junction contained 4 bases not matched to a gene. The germline V gene encodes CDR1 SGHKS and CDR2 YYEKEE (reference sequence). This CDR3 contains 17 residues. The CDR3: CASSFADRVSGANVLTF. As DNA, the CDR3 is TGTGCCAGCAGCTTTGCGGACAGGGTCTCTGGGGCCAACGTCCTGACTTTC. Full variable domain (rest looked up from reference TRBV5-5 and TRBJ2-6): DAGVTQSPTHLIKTRGQQVTLRCSPISGHKSVSWYQQVLGQGPQFIFQYYEKEERGRGNFPDRFSARQFPNYSSELNVNALLLGDSALYLCASSFADRVSGANVLTFGAGSRLTVL.

This sequence joins TRBV9 and TRBJ2-1; D perhaps matches TRBD1 (6 bases). The length of the CDR3 is 13 residues. V was trimmed by 5 bases and J by 6 bases, leaving 12 bases between them. Germline assignment: CDR1 SGDLS and CDR2 YYNGEE. The CDR3 loop is CASRGAGSNEQFF. CDR3 DNA: TGTGCCAGCAGGGGGGCAGGGAGCAATGAGCAGTTCTTC.